Below are 9 T cell receptor beta chains sequenced from a single sample in a study of immune evolution from preneoplasia to lung adenocarcinoma. Sequencing used immunoSEQ multiplex PCR; TCRdb keeps in-frame clones, though not all of them. This table holds thousands of clones, approximately 83% found once. What was sequenced was FFPE minimally invasive lung adenocarcinoma tissue. The receptors stem from a person between 55 and 69 years old with lung adenocarcinoma.

The J gene is TRBJ2-6, the V gene TRBV5-5, with TRBD2 matching 7 bases. The CDR3 contains 18 residues. Germline CDR1 and CDR2: SGHKS and YYEKEE (reference sequence). V lost 4 bases, J lost 1 base, and 11 bases stayed unmatched. The DNA for the CDR3 is TGTGCCAGCAGCCCGCGGGGGACCCATAGTTCTGGGGCCAACGTCCTGACTTTC. Encoded protein: CASSPRGTHSSGANVLTF.

This clone has only a few counts. V usage is TRBV6-1 and J usage is TRBJ1-1; the D is unclear. Trimming shortened V by 5 bases and J by 3 bases, and 13 bases separated the two germline ends. This CDR3 has 14 amino acids. Germline V lookup: CDR1 MNHNS, CDR2 SASEGT. CDR3 coding DNA: TGTGCCAGCAGTAAGAGGGAGATTCACACTGAAGCTTTCTTT. Translating it yields CASSKREIHTEAFF.

The genes are TRBV6-4 and TRBJ2-3; TRBD2 matches at 8 bases. Germline CDR1 is MRHNA and CDR2 is SNTAGT. This CDR3 has 14 amino acids. Losses at the gene ends were 3 bases for V and 1 base for J; bases not matched to a gene: 0. CDR3 in amino acids: CASSEREGTDTQYF. The CDR3 nucleotides read TGTGCCAGCAGTGAGCGGGAGGGCACAGATACGCAGTATTTT.

The J gene is TRBJ1-2, the V gene TRBV7-9, with TRBD1 as a possible D gene (5 bases). Per the germline V gene, CDR1 is SEHNR and CDR2 is FQNEAQ (reference sequence). V gave up 4 bases and J gave up 4 bases, with 16 bases separating them. The CDR3 is 15 residues long. CDR3 in DNA: TGTGCCAGCAGCTCCGGATCCTCAAGGGGCTATGGCTACACCTTC. As protein: CASSSGSSRGYGYTF.

DNA of the CDR3: TGTGCCAGCACCCTTCCGAGCTCTGGGGCCAACGTCCTGACTTTC. It codes for CASTLPSSGANVLTF. The chain combines TRBV2 with TRBJ2-6; unclear D gene. Germline-derived CDR1 and CDR2 are SNHLY and FYNNEI. Trimming left V 7 bases short and J 0 bases short, with 10 bases between. The CDR3 is 15 residues long. Based on the CDR3 plus reference TRBV2 and TRBJ2-6, the full variable domain is EPEVTQTPSHQVTQMGQEVILRCVPISNHLYFYWYRQILGQKVEFLVSFYNNEISEKSEIFDDQFSVERPDGSNFTLKIRSTKLEDSAMYFCASTLPSSGANVLTFGAGSRLTVL.

There are a few counts of this clone. In nucleotides, the CDR3 is TGTGCCAGCAGCTTGGGACTAGCGGGAGGTTCTCGGGGCGAGCAGTACTTC. It specifies CASSLGLAGGSRGEQYF. The chain carries TRBV5-4 and TRBJ2-7, with TRBD2 identical over 13 bases. This CDR3 has 17 residues. Looked up from germline, CDR1 is SGHNT and CDR2 is YYREEE (reference sequence). V was clipped by 0 bases and J by 6 bases; unmatched bases: 9.

For this clone: One end of the junction varies from germline; a read error may be responsible. The chain employs TRBV6-5 and TRBJ2-7, with a tentative D call TRBD2 (8 bases). CDR1 is MNHEY, CDR2 SVGAGI, per germline. The CDR3 is 12 residues long. The CDR3 DNA is TGTGCCAGCAGACCTACTAGCGGAGCAGGGGGGTTC. Its protein product is CASRPTSGAGGF.

The CDR3 nucleotides read TGTGCCAGTAAGGGGACAGGGCACACCGGGGAGCTGTTTTTT. Translating gives CASKGTGHTGELFF. The chain combines TRBV19 with TRBJ2-2; 9 bases align to TRBD1. Trimming removed 7 bases from V and 3 bases from J; junction bases left unmatched: 3. Germline values: CDR1 LNHDA, CDR2 SQIVND (reference sequence). The CDR3 consists of 14 residues.

The rearrangement joins TRBV11-2 to TRBJ1-1; D remains ambiguous. Trimming shortened V by 5 bases and J by 7 bases, and 11 bases separated the two germline ends. In germline, CDR1 is SGHAT, CDR2 FQNNGV. The CDR3 runs to 12 residues. CDR3 sequence: CASSRTQDEAFF. CDR3 bases: TGTGCCAGCAGCAGGACGCAAGATGAAGCTTTCTTT. Drawing the rest from reference TRBV11-2 and TRBJ1-1, the complete variable domain is EAGVAQSPRYKIIEKRQSVAFWCNPISGHATLYWYQQILGQGPKLLIQFQNNGVVDDSQLPKDRFSAERLKGVDSTLKIQPAKLEDSAVYLCASSRTQDEAFFGQGTRLTVV.